The next 8 T cell receptor beta chains were all read from a single sample in a study of blood T cell repertoires in COVID-19. The data were produced by immunoSEQ multiplex PCR, yet TCRdb's version contains in-frame clones alone and is incomplete. Of roughly 41,000 clones in the sample, around nine tenths were seen once. The source material was peripheral blood. The receptor set was obtained from a man aged 55 to 70 with acute or convalescent COVID-19.

The sample holds a few counts of this clone. The rearrangement uses TRBV25-1 and TRBJ2-7; 7 bases are shared with TRBD1. Trimming removed 3 bases from V and 0 bases from J; junction bases left unmatched: 11. In germline, CDR1 is MGHDK, CDR2 SYGVNS. The CDR3 runs 17 residues. CDR3 amino acids: CASSERNRGRSSYEQYF. The CDR3 nucleotides read TGTGCCAGCAGTGAGAGGAACAGGGGACGGAGCTCCTACGAGCAGTACTTC.

This chain connects TRBV5-4 to TRBJ1-1, with 7 bases identical to TRBD1. Germline lookup yields CDR1 SGHNT and CDR2 YYREEE (reference sequence). V shed 3 bases and J 0 bases; nucleotides not matched to a gene: 2. This CDR3 has 14 residues. CDR3 DNA: TGTGCCAGCAGCTGGGGACAGATGAACACTGAAGCTTTCTTT. Translated: CASSWGQMNTEAFF.

The chain links TRBV19 to TRBJ2-3; the match to TRBD1 covers 8 bases. The CDR3 consists of 16 residues. The germline gives CDR1 LNHDA, CDR2 SQIVND (reference sequence). Losses at the gene ends were 7 bases for V and 3 bases for J; bases not matched to a gene: 12. CDR3 sequence: CASTAGGADGTDTQYF. Here the CDR3 DNA reads TGTGCCAGTACTGCAGGGGGCGCGGATGGAACAGATACGCAGTATTTT. The variable domain in full, with the rest retrieved from reference TRBV19 and TRBJ2-3, is DGGITQSPKYLFRKEGQNVTLSCEQNLNHDAMYWYRQDPGQGLRLIYYSQIVNDFQKGDIAEGYSVSREKKESFPLTVTSAQKNPTAFYLCASTAGGADGTDTQYFGPGTRLTVL.

The rearrangement links TRBV18 to TRBJ1-1; 7 bases are shared with TRBD1. The CDR3 runs to 15 residues. Germline trimming cut 5 bases from V and 6 bases from J; bases unmatched to any gene: 12. Germline V CDR1 and CDR2: KGHSH, LQKENI. CDR3 residues: CASSSTTGKVSEAFF. The CDR3 DNA is TGTGCCAGCTCATCTACGACAGGGAAGGTCTCTGAAGCTTTCTTT.

The chain employs TRBV30 and TRBJ1-4; D is possibly TRBD1 (5 bases). The CDR3 has 13 residues. Between the trimmed V and J ends, which lost 2 bases and 8 bases, there was a span of 12 bases. Germline V gives CDR1 GTSNPN, CDR2 SVGIG (reference sequence). The CDR3 bases are TGTGCCTGGAGTTCCGGGGGGTGGGAAAAACTGTTTTTT. Translated: CAWSSGGWEKLFF.

The chain combines TRBV29-1 with TRBJ2-7, with 7 bases identical to TRBD2. This CDR3 has 12 amino acids. With 4 bases clipped from V and 4 bases from J, the junction kept 4 bases outside the gene matches. The germline gives CDR1 SQVTM, CDR2 ANQGSEA. The CDR3 loop reads CSVAGTKYEQYF. The CDR3 DNA sequence: TGCAGCGTTGCAGGGACTAAGTACGAGCAGTACTTC.

The CDR3 reads CASSLGGWREAFF. CDR3 coding DNA: TGTGCCAGCAGTTTGGGAGGGTGGAGAGAAGCTTTCTTT. The J gene is TRBJ1-1, the V gene TRBV12-3 or TRBV12-4; the D is unclear. V lost 3 bases and J 8 bases, leaving 13 bases between the germline ends. The CDR3 contains 13 residues.

The rearrangement joins TRBV4-3 to TRBJ1-5; D gene ambiguous. CDR3 size: 15 residues. CDR1 and CDR2 from the germline V gene are LGHNA and YSLEER. Trimming took off 2 bases at V and 0 bases at J, with 8 bases between the two ends. The CDR3 DNA reads TGCGCCAGCAGCCAACAGGTTTATAGCAATCAGCCCCAGCATTTT. Amino acids: CASSQQVYSNQPQHF.